This TCR beta chain emerged from a study of blood T cells in healthy people across ages. Next came a second PCR, run for about 7 to 12 cycles, which used a sample-barcoded 5' primer along with a J-beta primer mix. Each CDR3 protein is one row after TCRdb ran MiXCR on the 5' RACE reads. The sample has 1,300,000 or so distinct CDR3 sequences, roughly 64% seen once. Germline CDR1 LGHNA, CDR2 YNFKEQ. With 3 bases clipped from V and 8 bases from J, the junction kept 9 bases outside the gene matches. This CDR3 is 15 amino acids long. The sequence was obtained from a young man in good health. The material sequenced was blood. The chain has TRBV4-2 and TRBJ1-4, with 7 positions matching TRBD1. The CDR3 nucleotides are TGTGCCAGCAGCCAGGGCGACAGGGATCGGGAAAAACTGTTTTTT. This translates into CASSQGDRDREKLFF.